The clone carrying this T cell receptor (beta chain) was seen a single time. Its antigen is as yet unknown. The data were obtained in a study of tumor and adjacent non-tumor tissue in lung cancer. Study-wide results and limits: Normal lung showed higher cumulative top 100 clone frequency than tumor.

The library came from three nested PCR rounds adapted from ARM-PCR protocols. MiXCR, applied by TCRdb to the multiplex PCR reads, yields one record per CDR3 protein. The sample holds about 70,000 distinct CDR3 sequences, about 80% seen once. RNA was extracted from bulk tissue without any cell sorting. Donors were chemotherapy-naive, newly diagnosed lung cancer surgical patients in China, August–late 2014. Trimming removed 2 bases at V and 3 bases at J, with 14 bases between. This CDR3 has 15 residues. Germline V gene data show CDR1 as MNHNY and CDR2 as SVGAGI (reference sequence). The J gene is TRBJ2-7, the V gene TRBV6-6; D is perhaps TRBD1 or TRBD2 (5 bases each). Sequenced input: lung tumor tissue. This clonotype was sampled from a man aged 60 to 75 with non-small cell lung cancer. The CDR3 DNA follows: TGTGCCAGCAGTTACGCATGGGACGGAGTCTACGAGCAGTACTTC. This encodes CASSYAWDGVYEQYF.